This TCR beta chain was recorded in a study of siplizumab effects on memory and regulatory T cells. Points from the study as a whole: Relative to controls at about 27%, mappable alloreactive CD4+ clones exhibited a mean Treg-derived proportion of less than 70% with siplizumab.

Sequenced by immunoSEQ multiplex PCR; TCRdb stores in-frame clones only, minus some. The sample yields more than 85,000 clones, approximately 90% seen once. Germline CDR1 is ENHRY and CDR2 is SYGVKD. The CDR3 runs to 13 residues. Trimming took 6 bases from V and 5 from J; bases not matched to a gene: 4. The table lists this clone with a count of one. Its target is unknown. This TCR was sampled from a human donor in good health. The rearrangement links TRBV10-3 to TRBJ2-5; 9 nucleotides agree with TRBD2. The sequenced sample was Tregs sorted from blood. CDR3 region: CAISSSGGETQYF. In DNA form, the CDR3 reads TGTGCCATCAGCTCCAGCGGGGGGGAGACCCAGTACTTC.